These 8 T cell receptor beta chains were sequenced from one sample in a study of T cell responses to AZD1222 COVID-19 vaccine. Method: immunoSEQ multiplex PCR; TCRdb's copy keeps in-frame clones and lacks some. The sample yields about 92,000 clones, roughly 90% seen once. Sequences were derived from peripheral blood, sampled on day 0 of AZD1222 vaccination. Receptors originate from an adult in good health.

The CDR3 reads CASSPQGGNQPQHF. In DNA form, the CDR3 reads TGTGCCAGCAGCCCCCAGGGGGGCAATCAGCCCCAGCATTTT. The chain links TRBV7-8 to TRBJ1-5; 7 nucleotides match TRBD1. The CDR3 loop spans 14 amino acids. V trimming: 5 bases; J trimming: 2 bases; junction bases outside the gene matches: 3. Looked up from germline, CDR1 is SGHVS and CDR2 is FQNEAQ.

The chain employs TRBV28 and TRBJ1-4; no firm D call. Germline CDR1 is MDHEN and CDR2 is SYDVKM. The V and J ends lost 6 bases and 7 bases respectively, with 18 bases between them. CDR3 size: 15 residues. CDR3: CASSIRWQFGEKLFF. Written as DNA, the CDR3 is TGTGCCAGCAGCATCCGGTGGCAGTTTGGTGAAAAACTGTTTTTT. The whole variable domain, filled in from reference TRBV28 and TRBJ1-4, reads DVKVTQSSRYLVKRTGEKVFLECVQDMDHENMFWYRQDPGLGLRLIYFSYDVKMKEKGDIPEGYSVSREKKERFSLILESASTNQTSMYLCASSIRWQFGEKLFFGSGTQLSVL.

This rearrangement joins TRBV5-5 to TRBJ2-1; D remains unclear. Trimming removed 5 bases at V and 0 bases at J, with 12 bases between. CDR1 and CDR2 (germline): SGHKS, YYEKEE (reference sequence). This CDR3 spans 15 amino acids. The CDR3 region is CASSPPGRSYNEQFF. The DNA for the CDR3 is TGTGCCAGCAGTCCCCCAGGACGCTCCTACAATGAGCAGTTCTTC.

The J gene is TRBJ2-1, the V gene TRBV29-1; TRBD2 agrees at 15 bases. Germline V gives CDR1 SQVTM, CDR2 ANQGSEA. CDR3 size: 16 residues. V was clipped by 7 bases and J by 4 bases; unmatched bases: 8. For the CDR3, the DNA is TGCAGCGGTTACGGGACTAGCGGGGGGCAATACAATGAGCAGTTCTTC. Its protein is CSGYGTSGGQYNEQFF.

This sequence joins TRBV5-6 and TRBJ1-1; D perhaps matches TRBD1 (5 bases). Trimming removed 1 base at V and 0 bases at J, with 7 bases between. This CDR3 region has 14 residues. Germline values: CDR1 SGHDT, CDR2 YYEEEE. CDR3 residues: CASSLRQLNTEAFF. DNA of the CDR3: TGTGCCAGCAGCTTGCGACAGCTGAACACTGAAGCTTTCTTT.

The chain has TRBV4-2 and TRBJ1-6, with 8 nucleotides matching TRBD1. V was clipped by 0 bases and J by 8 bases; unmatched bases: 9. This CDR3 has 17 amino acids. Germline values: CDR1 LGHNA, CDR2 YNFKEQ. The DNA for the CDR3 is TGTGCCAGCAGCCAAGATCGGGACAGGACAAGTGATTCACCCCTCCACTTT. Amino acid sequence: CASSQDRDRTSDSPLHF.

This clone was counted once. V and J are TRBV10-3 and TRBJ2-1; 8 nucleotides line up with TRBD2. V dropped 4 bases and J dropped 1; count of bases not matched to a gene: 6. CDR1 and CDR2 (germline): ENHRY, SYGVKD. The CDR3 covers 16 residues. CDR3 sequence reads: CAISVRGALSYNEQFF. Here the CDR3 DNA reads TGTGCCATCAGTGTGCGGGGGGCCTTGTCCTACAATGAGCAGTTCTTC.

The chain combines TRBV5-3 with TRBJ2-1; D call uncertain. TRBV5-3 is reported as an ORF; its role is uncertain. The germline V and J ends were trimmed by 1 base and 4 bases, with 6 bases remaining between them. This CDR3 spans 13 amino acids. CDR3 sequence (DNA): TGTGCCAGAAGCTTGCTCGGGTACAATGAGCAGTTCTTC. Its translation is CARSLLGYNEQFF.